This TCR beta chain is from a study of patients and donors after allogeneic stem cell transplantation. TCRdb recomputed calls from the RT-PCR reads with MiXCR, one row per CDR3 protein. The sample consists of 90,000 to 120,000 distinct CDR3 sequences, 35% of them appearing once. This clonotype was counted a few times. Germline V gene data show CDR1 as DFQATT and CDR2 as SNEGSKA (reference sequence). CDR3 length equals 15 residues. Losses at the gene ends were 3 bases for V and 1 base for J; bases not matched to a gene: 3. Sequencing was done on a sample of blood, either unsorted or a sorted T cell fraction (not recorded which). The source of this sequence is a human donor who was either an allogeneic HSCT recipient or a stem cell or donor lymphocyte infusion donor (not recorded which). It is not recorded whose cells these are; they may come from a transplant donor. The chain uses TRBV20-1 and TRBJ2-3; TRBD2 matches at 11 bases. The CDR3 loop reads CSASISGRGTDTQYF. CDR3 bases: TGCAGTGCTAGTATTAGCGGGAGGGGCACAGATACGCAGTATTTT.